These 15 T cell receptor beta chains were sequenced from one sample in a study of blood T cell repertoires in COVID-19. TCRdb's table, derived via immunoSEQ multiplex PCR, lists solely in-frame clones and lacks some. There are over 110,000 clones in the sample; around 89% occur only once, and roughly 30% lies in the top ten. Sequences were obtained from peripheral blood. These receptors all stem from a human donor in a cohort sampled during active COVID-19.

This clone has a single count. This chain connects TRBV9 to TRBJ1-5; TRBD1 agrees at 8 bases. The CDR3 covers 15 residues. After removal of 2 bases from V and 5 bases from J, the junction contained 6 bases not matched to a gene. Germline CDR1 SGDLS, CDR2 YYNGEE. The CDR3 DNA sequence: TGTGCCAGCAGCGTCTCAGGGGGCTGGGATCAGCCCCAGCATTTT. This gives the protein CASSVSGGWDQPQHF.

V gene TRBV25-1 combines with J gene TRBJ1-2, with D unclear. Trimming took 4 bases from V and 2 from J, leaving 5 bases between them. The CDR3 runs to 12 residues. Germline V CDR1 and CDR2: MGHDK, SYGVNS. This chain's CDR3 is CASSGGNYGYTF. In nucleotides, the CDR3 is TGTGCCAGCAGTGGAGGGAACTATGGCTACACCTTC.

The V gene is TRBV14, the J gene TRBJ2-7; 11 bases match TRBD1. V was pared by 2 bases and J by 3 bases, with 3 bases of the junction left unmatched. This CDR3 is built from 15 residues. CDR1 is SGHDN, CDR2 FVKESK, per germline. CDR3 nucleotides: TGTGCCAGCAGCCAAATGGACAGGGGGCACTACGAGCAGTACTTC. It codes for CASSQMDRGHYEQYF.

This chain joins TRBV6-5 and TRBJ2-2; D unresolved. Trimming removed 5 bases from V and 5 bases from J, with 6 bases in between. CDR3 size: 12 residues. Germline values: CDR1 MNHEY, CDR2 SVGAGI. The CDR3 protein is CASSTSTGELFF. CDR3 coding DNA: TGTGCCAGCAGTACATCTACCGGGGAGCTGTTTTTT.

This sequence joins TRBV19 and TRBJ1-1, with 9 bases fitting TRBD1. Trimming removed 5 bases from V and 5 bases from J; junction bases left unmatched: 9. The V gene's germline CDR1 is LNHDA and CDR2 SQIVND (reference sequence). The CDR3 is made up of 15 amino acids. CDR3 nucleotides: TGTGCCAGTAGTGATAGAACAGGGGGCCGAACTGAAGCTTTCTTT. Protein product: CASSDRTGGRTEAFF.

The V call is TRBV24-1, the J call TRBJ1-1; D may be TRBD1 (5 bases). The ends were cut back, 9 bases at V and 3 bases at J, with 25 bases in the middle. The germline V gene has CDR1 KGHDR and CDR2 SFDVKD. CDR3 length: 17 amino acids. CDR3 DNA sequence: TGTGCCACCGACGCCTGGGGGGAGGGGAGAGTGGACACTGAAGCTTTCTTT. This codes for CATDAWGEGRVDTEAFF.

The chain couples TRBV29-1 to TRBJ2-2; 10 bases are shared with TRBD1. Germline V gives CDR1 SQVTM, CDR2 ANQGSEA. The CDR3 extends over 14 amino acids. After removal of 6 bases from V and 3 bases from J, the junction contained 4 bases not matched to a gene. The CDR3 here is CSVGQGGYTGELFF. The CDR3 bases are TGCAGCGTAGGACAGGGGGGGTACACCGGGGAGCTGTTTTTT.

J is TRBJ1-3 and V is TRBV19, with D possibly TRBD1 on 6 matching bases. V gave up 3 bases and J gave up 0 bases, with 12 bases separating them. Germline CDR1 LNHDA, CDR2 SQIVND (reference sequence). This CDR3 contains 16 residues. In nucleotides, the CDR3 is TGTGCCAGTAGTATCCGCGGACAGCTCTCTGGAAACACCATATATTTT. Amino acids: CASSIRGQLSGNTIYF. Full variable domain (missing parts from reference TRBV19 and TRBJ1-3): DGGITQSPKYLFRKEGQNVTLSCEQNLNHDAMYWYRQDPGQGLRLIYYSQIVNDFQKGDIAEGYSVSREKKESFPLTVTSAQKNPTAFYLCASSIRGQLSGNTIYFGEGSWLTVV.

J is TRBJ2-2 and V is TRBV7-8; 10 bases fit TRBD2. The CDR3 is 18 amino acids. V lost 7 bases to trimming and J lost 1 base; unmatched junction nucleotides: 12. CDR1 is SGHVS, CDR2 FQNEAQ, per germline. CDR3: CASILTLAGDWNTGELFF. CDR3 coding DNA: TGTGCCAGCATTCTTACCCTAGCGGGGGACTGGAACACCGGGGAGCTGTTTTTT.

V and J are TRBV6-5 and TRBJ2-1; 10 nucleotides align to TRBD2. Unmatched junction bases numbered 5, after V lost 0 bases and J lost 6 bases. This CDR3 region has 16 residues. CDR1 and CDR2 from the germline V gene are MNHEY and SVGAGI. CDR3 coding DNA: TGTGCCAGCAGTTACTCGGGACTAGCGAGCGCCAATGAGCAGTTCTTC. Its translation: CASSYSGLASANEQFF.

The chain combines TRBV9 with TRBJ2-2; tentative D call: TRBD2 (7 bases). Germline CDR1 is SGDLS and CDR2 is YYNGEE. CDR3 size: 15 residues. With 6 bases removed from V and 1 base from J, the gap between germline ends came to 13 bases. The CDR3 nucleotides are TGTGCCAGCACGGGCGGGGGCTTGAACACCGGGGAGCTGTTTTTT. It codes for CASTGGGLNTGELFF.

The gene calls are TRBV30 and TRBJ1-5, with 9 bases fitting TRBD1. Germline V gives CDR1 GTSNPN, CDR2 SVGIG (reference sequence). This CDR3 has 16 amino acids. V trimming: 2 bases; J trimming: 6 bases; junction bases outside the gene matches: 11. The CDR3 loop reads CAWSNRDRVLSQPQHF. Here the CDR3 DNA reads TGTGCCTGGAGTAACCGGGACAGGGTTTTGAGTCAGCCCCAGCATTTT.

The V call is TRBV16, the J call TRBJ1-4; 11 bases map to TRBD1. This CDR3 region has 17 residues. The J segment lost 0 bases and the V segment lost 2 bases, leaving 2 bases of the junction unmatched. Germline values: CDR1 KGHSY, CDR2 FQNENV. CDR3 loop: CASSQPGQGATNEKLFF. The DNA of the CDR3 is TGTGCCAGCAGCCAACCGGGACAGGGGGCAACTAATGAAAAACTGTTTTTT.

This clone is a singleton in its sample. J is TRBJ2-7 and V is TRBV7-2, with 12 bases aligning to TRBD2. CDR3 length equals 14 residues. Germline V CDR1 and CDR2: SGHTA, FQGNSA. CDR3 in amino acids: CVSMPLAGGRRQYF. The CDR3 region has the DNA TGTGTCTCGATGCCCCTAGCGGGGGGGCGTCGGCAGTACTTC.

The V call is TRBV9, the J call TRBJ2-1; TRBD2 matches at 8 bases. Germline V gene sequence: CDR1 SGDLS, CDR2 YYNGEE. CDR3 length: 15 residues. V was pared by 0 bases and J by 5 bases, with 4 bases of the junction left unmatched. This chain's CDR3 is CASSVGGLGNNEQFF. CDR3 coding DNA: TGTGCCAGCAGCGTAGGGGGACTAGGGAACAATGAGCAGTTCTTC.